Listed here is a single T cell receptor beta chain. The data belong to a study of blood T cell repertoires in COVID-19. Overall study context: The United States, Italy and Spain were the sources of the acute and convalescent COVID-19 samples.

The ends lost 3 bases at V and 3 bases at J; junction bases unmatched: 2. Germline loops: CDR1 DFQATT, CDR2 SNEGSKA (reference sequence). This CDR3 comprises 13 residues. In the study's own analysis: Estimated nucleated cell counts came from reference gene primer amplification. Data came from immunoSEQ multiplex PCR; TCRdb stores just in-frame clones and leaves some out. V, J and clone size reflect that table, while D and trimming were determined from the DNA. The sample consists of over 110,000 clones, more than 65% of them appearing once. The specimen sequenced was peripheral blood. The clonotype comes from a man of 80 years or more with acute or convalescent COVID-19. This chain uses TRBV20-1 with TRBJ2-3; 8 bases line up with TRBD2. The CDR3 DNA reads TGCAGTGCTAGTGCGGGGGGAACAGATACGCAGTATTTT. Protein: CSASAGGTDTQYF.